This T cell receptor beta chain is drawn from a study of CD8 T cells in Susac syndrome. An amount of RNA that ranged from roughly 0.5 to 1 ug was reverse transcribed with random hexamers. The CDR3 of TCR beta was amplified by immunoSEQ multiplex PCR across 54 Vbeta and 13 Jbeta. TCRdb called the immunoSEQ multiplex PCR reads again in MiXCR, with one record for every CDR3 protein. The sample holds about 150,000 distinct CDR3 sequences, approximately 93% seen once. Study-wide findings and caveats: The number of individuals included in the study's TCR sequencing and HLA analysis was acknowledged as relatively small.

On this clonotype itself: Its antigen is undetermined.

TCR beta sequencing covered blood CD8+ and CD4+ T cells. TEMRA cells were FACS-enriched and CD8+ and CD4+ T cells negatively isolated. Germline V gene sequence: CDR1 KGHSH, CDR2 LQKENI. Trimming left V 3 bases short and J 6 bases short, with 8 bases between. The CDR3 has 13 residues. The specimen was CD4+ T cells from PBMCs. The V call is TRBV18, the J call TRBJ2-2, with D unclear. The source is a human donor in good health. The CDR3: CASSPTRSGELFF. The CDR3 bases are TGTGCCAGCTCACCTACACGGTCCGGGGAGCTGTTTTTT.